Listed below are T cell receptor beta chains from one sample, sequenced in a study of control samples from healthy donors and cancer patients. The table came from immunoSEQ multiplex PCR; TCRdb's copy has only in-frame clones and leaves some out. The data hold approximately 60,000 clones, with roughly 85% observed a single time. Source material: blood. The receptor set was obtained from a man aged 35 to 55 in good health. CDR3s include the opening cysteine and the closing phenylalanine or tryptophan. The D gene is left open where the match is weak. The size entry is marked missing in some rows and otherwise reads once, few, many or a size class.

j_gene: TRBJ1-2
v_gene: TRBV2
d_gene: TRBD1
abundance: .
CDR3nt: TGTGCCAGCAGAGGGACAGGGGGCTTGGGGGGCTACACCTTC
CDR3aa: CASRGTGGLGGYTF

j_gene: TRBJ2-7
v_gene: TRBV4-3
d_gene: .
abundance: .
CDR3nt: TGCGCCAGCAGCCAAGTTGTTTCCGGGTCCTACGAGCAGTACTTC
CDR3aa: CASSQVVSGSYEQYF

j_gene: TRBJ2-7
v_gene: TRBV27
d_gene: .
abundance: .
CDR3nt: TGTGCCAGCAGGACCGCCGGGACTTCCTTAGGGGAGCAGTACTTC
CDR3aa: CASRTAGTSLGEQYF

j_gene: TRBJ2-3
v_gene: TRBV28
d_gene: .
abundance: .
CDR3nt: TGTGCCAGCAGTCTAGGGGGAAGGGGCGCAGATACGCAGTATTTT
CDR3aa: CASSLGGRGADTQYF

j_gene: TRBJ2-7
v_gene: TRBV2
d_gene: TRBD1
abundance: .
CDR3nt: TGTGCCAGCAGCGTACGGACAGGGAAAGTAGCCGAGCAGTACTTC
CDR3aa: CASSVRTGKVAEQYF

j_gene: TRBJ2-7
v_gene: TRBV27
d_gene: .
abundance: .
CDR3nt: TGTGCCAGCAGTTACGGTCTCGCCTACGAGCAGTACTTC
CDR3aa: CASSYGLAYEQYF

j_gene: TRBJ2-1
v_gene: TRBV6-4
d_gene: .
abundance: .
CDR3nt: TGTGCCAGCAGTGAAGCACCGAGGGGCAATGAGCAGTTCTTC
CDR3aa: CASSEAPRGNEQFF

j_gene: TRBJ1-1
v_gene: TRBV29-1
d_gene: TRBD1
abundance: .
CDR3nt: TGCAGCGTTGTGGGGGCCCGACAGGGTGAAGCTTTCTTT
CDR3aa: CSVVGARQGEAFF

j_gene: TRBJ1-2
v_gene: TRBV7-2
d_gene: .
abundance: .
CDR3nt: TGTGCCAGCAGCTCCCCTCAGAACTATGGCTACACCTTC
CDR3aa: CASSSPQNYGYTF

j_gene: TRBJ2-1
v_gene: TRBV6-2/TRBV6-3
d_gene: .
abundance: once
CDR3nt: TGTGCCAGCAGTTTTTACGGCTATGAGCAGTTCTTC
CDR3aa: CASSFYGYEQFF

j_gene: TRBJ2-2
v_gene: TRBV28
d_gene: TRBD2
abundance: .
CDR3nt: TGTGCCAGCAGTTTACTAGCGGGAGGGCGAACCGGGGAGCTGTTTTTT
CDR3aa: CASSLLAGGRTGELFF

j_gene: TRBJ2-5
v_gene: TRBV19
d_gene: TRBD1
abundance: .
CDR3nt: TGTGCCACCGAACAGGGGGCTGGGGAGACCCAGTACTTC
CDR3aa: CATEQGAGETQYF

j_gene: TRBJ2-5
v_gene: TRBV5-5
d_gene: TRBD2
abundance: once
CDR3nt: TGTGCCAGCAGCTTGGATTTTAAGACTAGCAGGGCGCCCAGTCAAGAGACCCAGTACTTC
CDR3aa: CASSLDFKTSRAPSQETQYF

j_gene: TRBJ1-5
v_gene: TRBV7-9
d_gene: .
abundance: few
CDR3nt: TGTGCCAGCAGCTCATACATGGATAGCAATCAGCCCCAGCATTTT
CDR3aa: CASSSYMDSNQPQHF

j_gene: TRBJ1-1
v_gene: TRBV6-5
d_gene: .
abundance: .
CDR3nt: TGTGCCAGCAGTTCCCACCACACAGGGCCCAGGGCTGAAGCTTTCTTT
CDR3aa: CASSSHHTGPRAEAFF

j_gene: TRBJ1-2
v_gene: TRBV3-1/TRBV3-2
d_gene: TRBD1
abundance: .
CDR3nt: TGTGCCAGCAGCCACACCCCGATGACAGGGTATCATGGCTACACCTTC
CDR3aa: CASSHTPMTGYHGYTF

j_gene: TRBJ2-7
v_gene: TRBV4-3
d_gene: .
abundance: .
CDR3nt: TGCGCCAGCAGCCAGGCTGCGGGGACCGAGCAGTACTTC
CDR3aa: CASSQAAGTEQYF

j_gene: TRBJ2-7
v_gene: TRBV18
d_gene: TRBD1
abundance: .
CDR3nt: TGTGCCAGCTCACCGTCACAGGGGGGTACCTACGAGCAGTACTTC
CDR3aa: CASSPSQGGTYEQYF

j_gene: TRBJ2-2
v_gene: TRBV7-9
d_gene: .
abundance: few
CDR3nt: TGTGCCAGCAGCTTAAGTCGGATGGGTGGTACCGGGGAGCTGTTTTTT
CDR3aa: CASSLSRMGGTGELFF

j_gene: TRBJ2-1
v_gene: TRBV6-5
d_gene: .
abundance: .
CDR3nt: TGTGCCAGCAGCACCTGGGTTAGCTCCTACAATGAGCAGTTCTTC
CDR3aa: CASSTWVSSYNEQFF

j_gene: TRBJ2-1
v_gene: TRBV5-4
d_gene: .
abundance: .
CDR3nt: TGTGCCAGCACCTCAAAGGGCTCCGGCCCGATGGCTGAGCAGTTCTTC
CDR3aa: CASTSKGSGPMAEQFF

j_gene: TRBJ1-6
v_gene: TRBV7-2
d_gene: .
abundance: .
CDR3nt: TGTGCCAGCAGCTCCGGACCGGGGTTAAATTCACCCCTCCACTTT
CDR3aa: CASSSGPGLNSPLHF

j_gene: TRBJ1-5
v_gene: TRBV19
d_gene: .
abundance: once
CDR3nt: TGTGCCAGTAGTATGTTCCAGAGCCATCAGCATTTT
CDR3aa: CASSMFQSHQHF

j_gene: TRBJ2-5
v_gene: TRBV21-1
d_gene: .
abundance: .
CDR3nt: TGTGCCAGCAGGAGGAGGGTTTGGTTCCAAGAGACCCAGTACTTC
CDR3aa: CASRRRVWFQETQYF

j_gene: TRBJ2-7
v_gene: TRBV7-2
d_gene: TRBD1
abundance: .
CDR3nt: TGTGCCAGCAGCTTAAAAGTGGTTGGGACAGGGTACTACGAGCAGTACTTC
CDR3aa: CASSLKVVGTGYYEQYF

j_gene: TRBJ2-7
v_gene: TRBV6-2/TRBV6-3
d_gene: .
abundance: .
CDR3nt: TGTGCCAGCAGTTACAAGGGCCCCACATCCGAGCAGTACTTC
CDR3aa: CASSYKGPTSEQYF

j_gene: TRBJ2-7
v_gene: TRBV28
d_gene: .
abundance: .
CDR3nt: TGTGCCAGCAGTTCCGGAAGGGTCGAGCAGTACTTC
CDR3aa: CASSSGRVEQYF

j_gene: TRBJ2-1
v_gene: TRBV24-1
d_gene: TRBD1
abundance: .
CDR3nt: TGTGCCACCAGTGATCTGTCCGGGACAGGTATCAATGAGCAGTTCTTC
CDR3aa: CATSDLSGTGINEQFF

j_gene: TRBJ1-5
v_gene: TRBV30
d_gene: .
abundance: .
CDR3nt: TGTGCCTGGAGTGTACTAGGAGGAATTCAGCCCCAGCATTTT
CDR3aa: CAWSVLGGIQPQHF

j_gene: TRBJ1-2
v_gene: TRBV24-1
d_gene: .
abundance: .
CDR3nt: TGTGCCACCAGTGAAGGAGCTAACTATGGCTACACCTTC
CDR3aa: CATSEGANYGYTF

j_gene: TRBJ2-7
v_gene: TRBV9
d_gene: TRBD2
abundance: once
CDR3nt: TGTGCCAGCAGCGGACTAGCGGGAGGTGAGCAGTACTTC
CDR3aa: CASSGLAGGEQYF

j_gene: TRBJ2-1
v_gene: TRBV6-5
d_gene: TRBD2
abundance: .
CDR3nt: TGTGCCAGCAGCTACGGACTAGCGGGAGCAAATGAGCAGTTCTTC
CDR3aa: CASSYGLAGANEQFF

j_gene: TRBJ1-6
v_gene: TRBV9
d_gene: .
abundance: .
CDR3nt: TGTGCCAGCAGCGTAACCGCGCAACAGGGCGATTCACCCCTCCACTTT
CDR3aa: CASSVTAQQGDSPLHF

j_gene: TRBJ2-7
v_gene: TRBV5-1
d_gene: .
abundance: .
CDR3nt: TGCGCCAGCAGCCTTCACACAGGGGAGGGCGAGCAGTACTTC
CDR3aa: CASSLHTGEGEQYF

j_gene: TRBJ1-5
v_gene: TRBV4-3
d_gene: .
abundance: .
CDR3nt: TGCGCCAGCAGCCAAGAACAACGGTCCAATCAGCCCCAGCATTTT
CDR3aa: CASSQEQRSNQPQHF

j_gene: TRBJ1-2
v_gene: TRBV7-2
d_gene: TRBD1
abundance: .
CDR3nt: TGTGCCAGCAGCCACGAGGGGACAGGGGGCTATGGCTACACCTTC
CDR3aa: CASSHEGTGGYGYTF

j_gene: TRBJ2-1
v_gene: TRBV7-3
d_gene: .
abundance: once
CDR3nt: TGTGCCAGCAGCCCGGTGGGGGGCCTAAGGGGTAGCTCCTACAATGAGCAGTTCTTC
CDR3aa: CASSPVGGLRGSSYNEQFF

j_gene: TRBJ2-3
v_gene: TRBV5-6
d_gene: TRBD2
abundance: .
CDR3nt: TGTGCCAGCAGCTTGGCGACTAGCGGGTACACAGATACGCAGTATTTT
CDR3aa: CASSLATSGYTDTQYF

j_gene: TRBJ2-7
v_gene: TRBV7-2
d_gene: .
abundance: .
CDR3nt: TGTGCCAGCAGCTTAGACGGAGCCCCTAACTACGTGGAGCAGTACTTC
CDR3aa: CASSLDGAPNYVEQYF

j_gene: TRBJ2-5
v_gene: TRBV11-2
d_gene: TRBD2
abundance: .
CDR3nt: TGTGCCAGCAGCTTGGCCAGGCTAGCGGGGGCAGAGACCCAGTACTTC
CDR3aa: CASSLARLAGAETQYF

j_gene: TRBJ2-7
v_gene: TRBV6-5
d_gene: .
abundance: .
CDR3nt: TGTGCCAGCAGTAAAATAGCAGACTACGAGCAGTACTTC
CDR3aa: CASSKIADYEQYF

j_gene: TRBJ2-1
v_gene: TRBV5-6
d_gene: .
abundance: .
CDR3nt: TGTGCCAGCAGCTTGTCTTCATACAATGAGCAGTTCTTC
CDR3aa: CASSLSSYNEQFF

j_gene: TRBJ2-7
v_gene: TRBV5-1
d_gene: .
abundance: .
CDR3nt: TGCGCCAGCAGCATGCCGGGAACCTACGAGCAGTACTTC
CDR3aa: CASSMPGTYEQYF

j_gene: TRBJ1-3
v_gene: TRBV5-6
d_gene: .
abundance: few
CDR3nt: TGTGCCAGCAGCTTACTCAGAGAAGGCAGGTCAAACACCATATATTTT
CDR3aa: CASSLLREGRSNTIYF

j_gene: TRBJ2-6
v_gene: TRBV30
d_gene: .
abundance: .
CDR3nt: TGTGTCACGGGGGGCGACTTCTCTGGGGCCAACGTCCTGACTTTC
CDR3aa: CVTGGDFSGANVLTF

j_gene: TRBJ2-7
v_gene: TRBV7-2
d_gene: TRBD1
abundance: .
CDR3nt: TGTGCCAGCAGCCCGCGGACAGGGGTCAATGTATACGAGCAGTACTTC
CDR3aa: CASSPRTGVNVYEQYF

j_gene: TRBJ2-3
v_gene: TRBV30
d_gene: .
abundance: .
CDR3nt: TGTGCCTGGAGGAGCTCATCTAGCACAGATACGCAGTATTTT
CDR3aa: CAWRSSSSTDTQYF

j_gene: TRBJ2-5
v_gene: TRBV19
d_gene: TRBD2
abundance: .
CDR3nt: TGTGCCAGTAGTATCCAGCGGGGTAAGGGAGAGACCCAGTACTTC
CDR3aa: CASSIQRGKGETQYF

j_gene: TRBJ1-1
v_gene: TRBV28
d_gene: .
abundance: .
CDR3nt: TGTGCCAGCAGTTTAGTAGTTGGTTCAAGCCCAGTGGCTTTCTTT
CDR3aa: CASSLVVGSSPVAFF

j_gene: TRBJ2-2
v_gene: TRBV5-6
d_gene: .
abundance: .
CDR3nt: TGTGCCAGCAGCTTCCGAGGGTTCTTTAACACCGGGGAGCTGTTTTTT
CDR3aa: CASSFRGFFNTGELFF